These T cell receptor beta chains were read from a single sample in a study of blood T cell repertoires in COVID-19. This table comes from immunoSEQ multiplex PCR, and its TCRdb copy is limited to in-frame clones, with some not included. The data show over 130,000 clones, about 90% seen once. Material for sequencing was peripheral blood. These receptors came from a woman of 80 years or more with acute or convalescent COVID-19. Each CDR3 is given without its conserved first and last residue.

v_gene: TRBV30
j_gene: TRBJ1-1
CDR3aa: AWSRPGQGNTEAF

v_gene: TRBV7-8
j_gene: TRBJ1-5
CDR3aa: ASSLGTGPMSQPQH

v_gene: TRBV5-1
j_gene: TRBJ2-2
CDR3aa: ASSLVAGATGELF

v_gene: TRBV24-1
j_gene: TRBJ2-1
CDR3aa: ATSDSNNEQF

v_gene: TRBV29-1
j_gene: TRBJ2-5
CDR3aa: SVVLGGRETQY

v_gene: TRBV11-3
j_gene: TRBJ1-2
CDR3aa: ASSIRDTYGYT

v_gene: TRBV5-4
j_gene: TRBJ2-5
CDR3aa: ASSLTSGKETQY

v_gene: TRBV3-1/TRBV3-2
j_gene: TRBJ1-1
CDR3aa: ASSYRTSQAF

v_gene: TRBV29-1
j_gene: TRBJ1-2
CDR3aa: SVGHAEGTYGYT

v_gene: TRBV7-6
j_gene: TRBJ2-2
CDR3aa: ASSQYRGDTGELF

v_gene: TRBV6-5
j_gene: TRBJ1-2
CDR3aa: ASSYSGTRNSYGYT

v_gene: TRBV5-1
j_gene: TRBJ2-1
CDR3aa: ASSLAGRGAHNEQF

v_gene: TRBV9
j_gene: TRBJ2-1
CDR3aa: ASSVTGGSYNEQF

v_gene: TRBV2
j_gene: TRBJ1-4
CDR3aa: ASQTGGSDEKLF

v_gene: TRBV4-1
j_gene: TRBJ1-5
CDR3aa: ASSLRHEGPQH

v_gene: TRBV6-2/TRBV6-3
j_gene: TRBJ2-1
CDR3aa: ASSSTSGGRF

v_gene: TRBV30
j_gene: TRBJ2-3
CDR3aa: AWRGPGDTQY

v_gene: TRBV5-1
j_gene: TRBJ1-3
CDR3aa: ASSLMGGISGNTIY

v_gene: TRBV5-8
j_gene: TRBJ1-1
CDR3aa: ASSSYRGQAF

v_gene: TRBV3-1/TRBV3-2
j_gene: TRBJ2-1
CDR3aa: ASSPLRVLVAEQF

v_gene: TRBV27
j_gene: TRBJ1-2
CDR3aa: ASRGGPRTYYT

v_gene: TRBV6-6
j_gene: TRBJ1-5
CDR3aa: ASSFTTGGGQPQH

v_gene: TRBV6-5
j_gene: TRBJ1-4
CDR3aa: ASQRILNEKLF

v_gene: TRBV3-1/TRBV3-2
j_gene: TRBJ1-1
CDR3aa: ASRLTGREAF

v_gene: TRBV6-5
j_gene: TRBJ2-7
CDR3aa: ASSFSGTANYEQY

v_gene: TRBV5-5
j_gene: TRBJ1-4
CDR3aa: ASSFLGGQGNEKLF

v_gene: TRBV6-5
j_gene: TRBJ1-1
CDR3aa: ASSLGGARNEAF

v_gene: TRBV18
j_gene: TRBJ2-2
CDR3aa: ASSPPGLARNTGELF

v_gene: TRBV10-1
j_gene: TRBJ2-3
CDR3aa: ASSPSGGDTQY

v_gene: TRBV29-1
j_gene: TRBJ1-2
CDR3aa: SVEDSGGLPDEGYT

v_gene: TRBV6-1
j_gene: TRBJ1-6
CDR3aa: ASSDRGRDSPLH

v_gene: TRBV6-5
j_gene: TRBJ1-3
CDR3aa: ASSYSTPVGNTIY

v_gene: TRBV19
j_gene: TRBJ1-5
CDR3aa: ASSILAGLNQPQH

v_gene: TRBV3-1/TRBV3-2
j_gene: TRBJ2-3
CDR3aa: ASSQFRVPDTQY

v_gene: TRBV19
j_gene: TRBJ1-4
CDR3aa: ASSAGEGRGNEKLF

v_gene: TRBV30
j_gene: TRBJ1-2
CDR3aa: AWSRGDYGYT

v_gene: TRBV5-1
j_gene: TRBJ2-1
CDR3aa: ASSLRADRAYNEQF

v_gene: TRBV29-1
j_gene: TRBJ1-3
CDR3aa: SVRTASGNTIY

v_gene: TRBV2
j_gene: TRBJ1-5
CDR3aa: ASSGQGWNQPQH

v_gene: TRBV10-3
j_gene: TRBJ1-1
CDR3aa: AISVTAMNTEAF

v_gene: TRBV5-1
j_gene: TRBJ2-5
CDR3aa: ASAEVRGGLETQY

v_gene: TRBV5-1
j_gene: TRBJ1-1
CDR3aa: ASSSTDIRNTEAF

v_gene: TRBV7-8
j_gene: TRBJ1-2
CDR3aa: ASSLRAGLNYGYT

v_gene: TRBV11-2
j_gene: TRBJ2-1
CDR3aa: ASSPPDRGYNEQF

v_gene: TRBV29-1
j_gene: TRBJ1-2
CDR3aa: SVESGQGDGYT

v_gene: TRBV7-6
j_gene: TRBJ2-7
CDR3aa: ASSLNPGGAYEQY

v_gene: TRBV5-6
j_gene: TRBJ1-5
CDR3aa: ASSRYRGQPQH

v_gene: TRBV7-2
j_gene: TRBJ1-2
CDR3aa: ASSSGTGGYGYT

v_gene: TRBV5-1
j_gene: TRBJ2-3
CDR3aa: ASSLASSGDTDTQY

v_gene: TRBV5-1
j_gene: TRBJ2-2
CDR3aa: ASSFTGMDTGELF

v_gene: TRBV5-1
j_gene: TRBJ1-1
CDR3aa: ASSLEGFRGPSGTESRNTEAF

v_gene: TRBV29-1
j_gene: TRBJ2-7
CDR3aa: SVEKEGQRGHLDEQY

v_gene: TRBV30
j_gene: TRBJ1-2
CDR3aa: AWSGSPGGESGYT

v_gene: TRBV19
j_gene: TRBJ2-3
CDR3aa: ASSIASGVPDTQY

v_gene: TRBV5-5
j_gene: TRBJ2-1
CDR3aa: ASSFQGGAIQF

v_gene: TRBV10-3
j_gene: TRBJ2-7
CDR3aa: AISESTGVPSSYEQY

v_gene: TRBV5-1
j_gene: TRBJ2-1
CDR3aa: ASSLGQGANEQF

v_gene: TRBV10-2
j_gene: TRBJ2-3
CDR3aa: ASSDRTFTDTQY